Below are 15 T cell receptor beta chains sequenced from a single sample in a study of CD8 T cells in ankylosing spondylitis. Study findings and constraints: A TCR beta motif of 8 or 9 highly homologous variants appeared characteristic of ankylosing spondylitis blood.

These receptors' antigens are unknown. TCRdb ran MiXCR on the 5' RACE reads and lists one entry per CDR3 protein. The sample yields roughly 450,000 distinct CDR3 sequences, 25% to 30% seen once. The specimen was blood, either unsorted or a sorted T cell fraction (not recorded which). The receptor set was obtained from a male donor with ankylosing spondylitis.

This rearrangement joins TRBV2 to TRBJ2-5; perhaps TRBD2 as D (5 bases). This CDR3 region has 10 residues. CDR1 and CDR2 (germline): SNHLY, FYNNEI. V lost 5 bases and J lost 10, with 8 bases in between. The CDR3 region is CASSLEGQYF. The CDR3 DNA sequence: TGTGCCAGCAGTCTAGAGGGCCAGTACTTC.

The chain has TRBV6-5 and TRBJ2-1; D tentatively reads TRBD1 or TRBD2 (6 bases each). Germline lookup yields CDR1 MNHEY and CDR2 SVGAGI. This CDR3 region has 15 residues. Between the trimmed V and J ends, which lost 2 bases and 4 bases, there was a span of 12 bases. The CDR3 coding sequence is TGTGCCAGCAGTTACGGAGGGGGAGTGTACAATGAGCAGTTCTTC. Its protein product is CASSYGGGVYNEQFF.

The V and J genes are TRBV27 and TRBJ2-6; D is ambiguous. Trimming pared 0 bases from V and 0 bases from J, leaving 15 bases between. The germline V gene has CDR1 MNHEY and CDR2 SMNVEV (reference sequence). The CDR3 covers 19 residues. As DNA, the CDR3 is TGTGCCAGCAGTTTATCCACAGCGCTACTTCTCTCTGGGGCCAACGTCCTGACTTTC. Amino acids: CASSLSTALLLSGANVLTF.

J is TRBJ1-1 and V is TRBV4-1; a possible D gene is TRBD1 (5 bases). The CDR3 consists of 16 residues. Germline CDR1 and CDR2: MGHRA and YSYEKL. With 6 bases removed from V and 0 bases from J, the gap between germline ends came to 17 bases. Here the CDR3 DNA reads TGCGCCAGCAGTCAGTCGGACATGGGGGTGAACACTGAAGCTTTCTTT. Amino acid sequence: CASSQSDMGVNTEAFF.

This chain connects TRBV24-1 to TRBJ2-5; D is unresolved. The CDR3 contains 13 residues. V gave up 5 bases and J gave up 5 bases, with 11 bases separating them. The germline V gene encodes CDR1 KGHDR and CDR2 SFDVKD. In nucleotides, the CDR3 is TGTGCCACCAGTGGCTACGATGGGGAGACCCAGTACTTC. Translation gives CATSGYDGETQYF.

The chain joins TRBV19 to TRBJ1-2; no clear D. The germline V gene has CDR1 LNHDA and CDR2 SQIVND (reference sequence). The V and J ends lost 6 bases and 4 bases respectively, with 15 bases between them. CDR3 length: 14 residues. CDR3 sequence reads: CASSPTDLSYGYTF. DNA of the CDR3: TGTGCCAGTAGCCCGACGGACTTAAGCTATGGCTACACCTTC.

This chain uses TRBV3-1 with TRBJ1-2; perhaps TRBD1 as D (5 bases). The CDR3 consists of 14 residues. CDR1 is LGHDT and CDR2 is YNNKEL in the germline V gene (reference sequence). Deletions cut 4 bases from V and 0 bases from J, with 9 bases between. The CDR3, as DNA: TGTGCCAGCAGCCGAGGGGCTTCTAACTATGGCTACACCTTC. Translating it yields CASSRGASNYGYTF.

This chain joins TRBV20-1 and TRBJ2-2; no definite D call. This CDR3 region has 13 residues. Germline V gene lookup returns CDR1 DFQATT and CDR2 SNEGSKA (reference sequence). Trimming stripped 6 bases from V and 4 bases from J, with 12 bases between. The CDR3 nucleotides are TGCAGTGCCCCGTTTGGGGTCACCGGGGAGCTGTTTTTT. Residues: CSAPFGVTGELFF.

The V and J genes are TRBV7-6 and TRBJ1-2; the D gene is possibly TRBD1 (5 bases). The CDR3 covers 13 residues. Between the trimmed V and J ends, which lost 2 bases and 8 bases, there was a span of 12 bases. The V gene's germline CDR1 is SGHVS and CDR2 FNYEAQ. The CDR3 sequence: CASSLSRVGGYTF. DNA of the CDR3: TGTGCCAGCAGCTTATCCAGGGTCGGGGGCTACACCTTC.

The chain combines TRBV7-9 with TRBJ2-1; D uncertain. Germline V gene lookup returns CDR1 SEHNR and CDR2 FQNEAQ (reference sequence). The CDR3 contains 14 residues. V dropped 8 bases and J dropped 2 bases, with 13 bases sitting between them. The CDR3 spells CASGRASTYNEQFF. For the CDR3, the DNA is TGTGCCAGCGGCCGAGCATCCACCTACAATGAGCAGTTCTTC.

This clonotype was observed at least ten times. The rearrangement links TRBV11-2 to TRBJ2-7; 9 bases are a match to TRBD1. With V trimmed by 3 bases and J by 7 bases, 13 bases remained unmatched. CDR1 is SGHAT and CDR2 is FQNNGV in the germline V gene. The CDR3 consists of 16 residues. The chain's CDR3 is CASSFPQQGARVEQYF. DNA of the CDR3: TGTGCCAGCAGCTTCCCTCAACAGGGGGCGAGGGTTGAGCAGTACTTC.

The V call is TRBV30, the J call TRBJ2-2; weak D call: TRBD2 (5 bases). Trimming shortened V by 3 bases and J by 3 bases, and 11 bases separated the two germline ends. The CDR3 runs to 14 residues. The germline gives CDR1 GTSNPN, CDR2 SVGIG (reference sequence). For the CDR3, the DNA is TGTGCCTGGAGGGACTTACAAGACACCGGGGAGCTGTTTTTT. This translates into CAWRDLQDTGELFF.

This sequence joins TRBV5-8 and TRBJ1-1; the match to TRBD1 covers 8 bases. V dropped 4 bases and J dropped 8; count of bases not matched to a gene: 4. The length of the CDR3 is 12 residues. The V gene's germline CDR1 is SGHTS and CDR2 YDEGEE. The CDR3 is CASSPRGLEAFF. The CDR3 bases are TGTGCCAGCAGCCCCAGGGGGCTCGAAGCTTTCTTT.

V gene TRBV5-1 combines with J gene TRBJ2-5, with TRBD2 identical over 8 bases. The CDR3 runs 15 residues. From germline, CDR1 is SGHRS and CDR2 YFSETQ. J was trimmed by 2 bases and V by 0 bases; bases with no gene match: 3. This chain's CDR3 is CASSLAPGGQETQYF. CDR3 coding DNA: TGCGCCAGCAGCTTGGCTCCGGGGGGGCAAGAGACCCAGTACTTC.

In this sample, this clonotype turned up a few times. The V and J genes are TRBV20-1 and TRBJ2-1, with D unclear. Trimming took off 3 bases at V and 0 bases at J, with 9 bases between the two ends. This CDR3 spans 14 amino acids. The germline V gene has CDR1 DFQATT and CDR2 SNEGSKA (reference sequence). The CDR3 loop is CSASMDRSYNEQFF. Here the CDR3 DNA reads TGCAGTGCTAGTATGGACCGCTCCTACAATGAGCAGTTCTTC.